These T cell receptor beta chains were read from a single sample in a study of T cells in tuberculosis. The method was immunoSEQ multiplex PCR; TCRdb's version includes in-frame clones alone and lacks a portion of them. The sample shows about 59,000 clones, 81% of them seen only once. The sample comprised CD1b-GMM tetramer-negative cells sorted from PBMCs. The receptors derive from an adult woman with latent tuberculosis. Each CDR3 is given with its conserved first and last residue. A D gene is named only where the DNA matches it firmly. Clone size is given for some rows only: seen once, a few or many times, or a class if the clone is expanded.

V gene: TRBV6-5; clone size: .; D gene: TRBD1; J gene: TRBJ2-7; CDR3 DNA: TGTGCCAGCAGTTACAACAGGGGTGGCTACGAGCAGTACTTC; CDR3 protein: CASSYNRGGYEQYF
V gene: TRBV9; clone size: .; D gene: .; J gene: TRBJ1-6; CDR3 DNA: TGTGCCAGCAGCGTAGACGGGGGTAGTAATTCACCCCTCCACTTT; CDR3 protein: CASSVDGGSNSPLHF
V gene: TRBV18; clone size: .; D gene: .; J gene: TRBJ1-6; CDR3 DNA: TGTGCCAGCTCACCAAAAGGGGCAGGTAATTCACCCCTCCACTTT; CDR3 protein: CASSPKGAGNSPLHF
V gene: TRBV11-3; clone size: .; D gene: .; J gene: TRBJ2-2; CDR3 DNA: TGTGCCAGCAGCATCTACACCGGGGAGCTGTTTTTT; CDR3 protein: CASSIYTGELFF
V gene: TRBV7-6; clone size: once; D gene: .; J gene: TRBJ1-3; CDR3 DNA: TGTGCCAGCAGACGGACAGCGAATGGAAACACCATATATTTT; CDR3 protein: CASRRTANGNTIYF
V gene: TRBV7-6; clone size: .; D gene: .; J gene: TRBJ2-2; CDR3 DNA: TGTGCCAGCAGCTCATGGACTGCGACCGGGGAGCTGTTTTTT; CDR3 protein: CASSSWTATGELFF
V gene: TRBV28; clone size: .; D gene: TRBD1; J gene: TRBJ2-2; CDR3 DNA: TGTGCCAGCAGCCGGGACAGGGGATCCGGGGAGCTGTTTTTT; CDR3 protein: CASSRDRGSGELFF
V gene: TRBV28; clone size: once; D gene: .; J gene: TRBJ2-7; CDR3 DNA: TGTGCCACCTATAACTACGAGCAGTACTTC; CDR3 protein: CATYNYEQYF
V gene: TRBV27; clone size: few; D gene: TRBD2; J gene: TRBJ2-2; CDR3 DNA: TGTGCCAGCAGTAGGACTAGCGGGAGTTATACCGGGGAGCTGTTTTTT; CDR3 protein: CASSRTSGSYTGELFF
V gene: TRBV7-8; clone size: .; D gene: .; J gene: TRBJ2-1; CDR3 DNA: TGTGCCAGCAGCGACGGTGGGAGCTCCTACAATGAGCAGTTCTTC; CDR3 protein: CASSDGGSSYNEQFF
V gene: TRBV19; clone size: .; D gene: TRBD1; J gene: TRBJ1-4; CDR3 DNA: TGTGCCAGTATGGACGTGGGACAGTCGGAAAAACTGTTTTTT; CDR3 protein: CASMDVGQSEKLFF
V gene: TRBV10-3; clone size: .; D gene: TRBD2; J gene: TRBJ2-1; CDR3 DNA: TGTGCCACGGAGGCGGGAGGGCATGAGCAGTTCTTC; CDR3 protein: CATEAGGHEQFF
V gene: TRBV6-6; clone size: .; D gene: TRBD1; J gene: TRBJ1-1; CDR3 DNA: TGTGCCAGCAGGACAGGGGTGAACACTGAAGCTTTCTTT; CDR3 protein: CASRTGVNTEAFF
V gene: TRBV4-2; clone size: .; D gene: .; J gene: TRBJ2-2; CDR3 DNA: TGTGCCAGCAATACTATGCGGGGCGGGGAGCTGTTTTTT; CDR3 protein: CASNTMRGGELFF
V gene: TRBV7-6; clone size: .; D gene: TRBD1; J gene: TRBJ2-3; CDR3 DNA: TGTGCCAGCAGCTTAGATGCCAGGGGGACAGATACGCAGTATTTT; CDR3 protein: CASSLDARGTDTQYF
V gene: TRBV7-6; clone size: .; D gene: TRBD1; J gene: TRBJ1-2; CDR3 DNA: TGTGCCAGCAGCTTAGAGGGGGGCCGCGACAGGGCCCATGCTAATGGCTATGGCTACACCTTC; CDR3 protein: CASSLEGGRDRAHANGYGYTF
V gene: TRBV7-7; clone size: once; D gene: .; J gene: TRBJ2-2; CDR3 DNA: TGTGCCAGCAGATCCCCGGGGGGCGGAGGGGAGCTGTTTTTT; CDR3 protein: CASRSPGGGGELFF
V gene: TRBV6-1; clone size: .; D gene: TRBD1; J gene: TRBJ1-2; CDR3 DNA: TGTGCCAGCAGTGCCCTACGGACAGGAGTCCTCTATGGCTACACCTTC; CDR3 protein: CASSALRTGVLYGYTF
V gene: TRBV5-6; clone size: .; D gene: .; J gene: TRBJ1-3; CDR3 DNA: TGTGCCAGCAGCTCCTACAGCTACTCTGGAAACACCATATATTTT; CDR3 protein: CASSSYSYSGNTIYF
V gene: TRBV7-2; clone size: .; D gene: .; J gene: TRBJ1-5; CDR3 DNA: TGTGCCAGCAGCGGGGGACATCCTGAACAGCCCCAGCATTTT; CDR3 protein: CASSGGHPEQPQHF
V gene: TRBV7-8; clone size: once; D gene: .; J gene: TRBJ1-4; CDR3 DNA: TGTGCCAGCAGCTTAGTGGGGGGTGAAAAACTGTTTTTT; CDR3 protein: CASSLVGGEKLFF
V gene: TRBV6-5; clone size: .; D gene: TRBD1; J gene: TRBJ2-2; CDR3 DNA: TGTGCCAGCAGTTCCCGGACAGGGTCAGGCGCCGGGGAGCTGTTTTTT; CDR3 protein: CASSSRTGSGAGELFF
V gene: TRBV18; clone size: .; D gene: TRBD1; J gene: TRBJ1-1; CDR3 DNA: TGTGCCAGCTCACCGGGGACAGGGGGCACTGAAGCTTTCTTT; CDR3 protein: CASSPGTGGTEAFF
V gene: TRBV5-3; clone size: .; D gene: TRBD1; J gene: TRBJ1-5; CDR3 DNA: TGTGCCAGAAGGAAGGTTTGGGGGACAGGGGAGGGTCAGCCCCAGCATTTT; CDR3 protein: CARRKVWGTGEGQPQHF
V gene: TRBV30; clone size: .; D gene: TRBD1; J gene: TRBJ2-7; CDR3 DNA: TGTGCCTGGAGTCCGGGACAGGGACCCTACGAGCAGTACTTC; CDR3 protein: CAWSPGQGPYEQYF
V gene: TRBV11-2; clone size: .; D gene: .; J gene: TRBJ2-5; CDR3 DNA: TGTGCCAGCAGCTTGGGGGGACTCAGAGGGGAGACCCAGTACTTC; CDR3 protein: CASSLGGLRGETQYF